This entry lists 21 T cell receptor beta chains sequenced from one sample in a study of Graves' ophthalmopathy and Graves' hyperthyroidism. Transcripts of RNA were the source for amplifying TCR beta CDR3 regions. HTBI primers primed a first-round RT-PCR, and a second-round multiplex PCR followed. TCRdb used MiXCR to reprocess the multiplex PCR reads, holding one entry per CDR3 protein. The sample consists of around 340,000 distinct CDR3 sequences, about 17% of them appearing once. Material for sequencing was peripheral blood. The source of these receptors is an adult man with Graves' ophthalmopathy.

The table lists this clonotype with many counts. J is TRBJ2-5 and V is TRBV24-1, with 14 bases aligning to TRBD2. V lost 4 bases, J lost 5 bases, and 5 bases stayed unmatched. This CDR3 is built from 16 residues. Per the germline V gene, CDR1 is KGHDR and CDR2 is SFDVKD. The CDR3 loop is CATSDLGLAGVETQYF. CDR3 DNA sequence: TGTGCCACCAGTGACCTGGGACTAGCGGGAGTTGAGACCCAGTACTTC.

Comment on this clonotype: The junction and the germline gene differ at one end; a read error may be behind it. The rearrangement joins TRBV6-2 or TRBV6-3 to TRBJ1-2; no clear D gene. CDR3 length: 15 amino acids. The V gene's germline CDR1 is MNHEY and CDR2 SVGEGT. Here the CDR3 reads CASSYSERSNYGYSF. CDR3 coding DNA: TGTGCCAGCAGTTACTCCGAACGGTCTAACTATGGCTACAGCTTC.

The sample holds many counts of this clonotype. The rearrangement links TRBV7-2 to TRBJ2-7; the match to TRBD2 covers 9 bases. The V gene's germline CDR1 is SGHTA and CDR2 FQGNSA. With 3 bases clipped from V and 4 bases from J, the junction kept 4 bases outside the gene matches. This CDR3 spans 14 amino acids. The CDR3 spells CASSFLSGRYEQYF. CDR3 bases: TGTGCCAGCAGCTTCCTCAGCGGGAGGTACGAGCAGTACTTC.

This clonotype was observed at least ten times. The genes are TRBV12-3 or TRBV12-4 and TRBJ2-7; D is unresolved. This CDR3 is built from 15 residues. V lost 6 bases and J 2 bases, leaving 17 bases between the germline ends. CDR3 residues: CASSDPVSGAYEQYF. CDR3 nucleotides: TGTGCCAGCAGCGACCCTGTCAGTGGGGCCTACGAGCAGTACTTC.

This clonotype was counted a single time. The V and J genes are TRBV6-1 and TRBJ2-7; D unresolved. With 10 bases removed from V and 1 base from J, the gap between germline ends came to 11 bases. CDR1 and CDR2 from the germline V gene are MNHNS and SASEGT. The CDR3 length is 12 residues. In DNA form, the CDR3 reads TGTGCCACTCTCGCCGAGTCCTACGAGCAGTACTTC. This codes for CATLAESYEQYF.

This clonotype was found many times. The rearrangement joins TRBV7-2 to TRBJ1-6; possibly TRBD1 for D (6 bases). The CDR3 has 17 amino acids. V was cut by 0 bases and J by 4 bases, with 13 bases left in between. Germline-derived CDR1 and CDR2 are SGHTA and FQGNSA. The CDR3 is CASSLAYRDVYNSPLHF. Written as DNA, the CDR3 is TGTGCCAGCAGCTTAGCTTACAGGGACGTATATAATTCACCCCTCCACTTT.

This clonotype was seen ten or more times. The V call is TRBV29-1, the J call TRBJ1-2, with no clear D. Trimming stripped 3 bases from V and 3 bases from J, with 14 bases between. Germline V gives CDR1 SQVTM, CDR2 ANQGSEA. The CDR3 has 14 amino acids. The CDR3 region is CSVDSPGIYYGYTF. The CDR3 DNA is TGCAGCGTTGATTCGCCGGGTATCTACTATGGCTACACCTTC.

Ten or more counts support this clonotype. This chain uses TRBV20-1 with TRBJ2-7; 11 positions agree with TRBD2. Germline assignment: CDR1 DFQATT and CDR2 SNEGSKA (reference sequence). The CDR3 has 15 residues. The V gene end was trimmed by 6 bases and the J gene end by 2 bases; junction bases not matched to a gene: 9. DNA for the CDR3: TGCAGTGCCGCCGCCACTAGCGGGAGAACCTACGAGCAGTACTTC. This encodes CSAAATSGRTYEQYF.

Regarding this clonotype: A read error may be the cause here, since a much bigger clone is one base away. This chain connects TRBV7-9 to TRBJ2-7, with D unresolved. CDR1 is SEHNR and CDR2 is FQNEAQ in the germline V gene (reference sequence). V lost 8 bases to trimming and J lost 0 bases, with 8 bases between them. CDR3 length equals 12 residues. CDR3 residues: CASGLVSYEQYF. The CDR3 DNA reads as TGTGCCAGCGGGCTGGTCTCCTACGAGCAGTACTTC.

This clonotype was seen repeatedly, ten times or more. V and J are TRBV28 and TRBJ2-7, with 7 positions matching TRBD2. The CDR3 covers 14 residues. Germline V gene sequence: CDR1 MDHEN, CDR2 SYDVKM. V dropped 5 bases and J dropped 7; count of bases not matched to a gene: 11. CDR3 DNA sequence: TGTGCCAGCAGTGCGGCTAGCGGTTATAGGGAGCAGTACTTC. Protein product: CASSAASGYREQYF.

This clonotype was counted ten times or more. CDR3 in amino acids: CASSKEGGGGFVGELFF. CDR3 coding DNA: TGCGCCAGCAGCAAGGAAGGTGGAGGGGGCTTCGTCGGGGAGCTGTTTTTT. This chain connects TRBV5-1 to TRBJ2-2; D is possibly TRBD1 (7 bases). Germline V gene sequence: CDR1 SGHRS, CDR2 YFSETQ. Trimming pared 4 bases from V and 7 bases from J, leaving 23 bases between. The CDR3 spans 17 residues. The variable domain in full, completed from reference TRBV5-1 and TRBJ2-2, reads KAGVTQTPRYLIKTRGQQVTLSCSPISGHRSVSWYQQTPGQGLQFLFEYFSETQRNKGNFPGRFSGRQFSNSRSEMNVSTLELGDSALYLCASSKEGGGGFVGELFFGEGSRLTVL.

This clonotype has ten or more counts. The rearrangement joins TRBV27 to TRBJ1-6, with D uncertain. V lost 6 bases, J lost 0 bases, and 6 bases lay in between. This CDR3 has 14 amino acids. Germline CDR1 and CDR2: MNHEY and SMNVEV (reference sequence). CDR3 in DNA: TGTGCCAGCAGCCTAAGCTCCTATAATTCACCCCTCCACTTT. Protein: CASSLSSYNSPLHF.

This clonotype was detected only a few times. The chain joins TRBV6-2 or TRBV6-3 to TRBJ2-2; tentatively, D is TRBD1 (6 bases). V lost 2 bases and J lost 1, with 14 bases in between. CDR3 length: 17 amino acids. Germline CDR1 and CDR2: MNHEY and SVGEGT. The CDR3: CASSYPDRILNTGELFF. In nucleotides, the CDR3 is TGTGCCAGCAGTTACCCCGACAGGATTCTGAACACCGGGGAGCTGTTTTTT.

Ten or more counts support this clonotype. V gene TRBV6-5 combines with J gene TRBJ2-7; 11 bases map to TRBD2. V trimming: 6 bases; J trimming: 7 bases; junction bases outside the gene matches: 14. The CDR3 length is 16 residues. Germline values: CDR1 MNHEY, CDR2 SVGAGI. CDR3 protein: CASRGWTSGSGGEQYF. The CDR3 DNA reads TGTGCCAGCAGGGGGTGGACTAGCGGGTCGGGGGGGGAGCAGTACTTC.

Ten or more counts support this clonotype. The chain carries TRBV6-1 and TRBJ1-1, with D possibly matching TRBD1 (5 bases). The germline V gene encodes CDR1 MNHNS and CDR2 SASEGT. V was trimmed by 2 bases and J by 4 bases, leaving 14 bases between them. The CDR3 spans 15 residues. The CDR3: CASSEYTGRGTEAFF. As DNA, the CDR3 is TGTGCCAGCAGTGAATATACAGGCCGGGGCACTGAAGCTTTCTTT.

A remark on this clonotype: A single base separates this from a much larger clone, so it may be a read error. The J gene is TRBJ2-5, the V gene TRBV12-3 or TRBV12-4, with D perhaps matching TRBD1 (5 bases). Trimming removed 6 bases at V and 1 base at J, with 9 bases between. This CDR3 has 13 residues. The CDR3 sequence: CASSWGPQETQYF. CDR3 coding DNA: TGTGCCAGCAGCTGGGGCCCCCAAGAGACCCAGTACTTC.

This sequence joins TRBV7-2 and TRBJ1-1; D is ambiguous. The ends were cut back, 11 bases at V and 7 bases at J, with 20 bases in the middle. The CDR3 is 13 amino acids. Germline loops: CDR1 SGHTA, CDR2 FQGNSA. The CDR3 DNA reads TGTGCCTGGAGTGTACGGGGTTCCGATGAAGCTTTCTTT. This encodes CAWSVRGSDEAFF.

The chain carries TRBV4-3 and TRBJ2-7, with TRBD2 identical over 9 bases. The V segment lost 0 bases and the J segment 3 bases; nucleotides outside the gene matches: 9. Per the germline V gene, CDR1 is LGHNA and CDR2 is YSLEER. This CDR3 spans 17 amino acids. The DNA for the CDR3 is TGCGCCAGCAGCCAAGATATCGGTGGACTAGCGCACTACGAGCAGTACTTC. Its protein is CASSQDIGGLAHYEQYF.

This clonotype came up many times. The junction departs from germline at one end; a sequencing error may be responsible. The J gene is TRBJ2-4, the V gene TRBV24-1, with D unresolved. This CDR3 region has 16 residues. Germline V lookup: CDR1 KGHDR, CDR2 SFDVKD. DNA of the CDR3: TGTGCCACCAGCGATTCGGGTGCAGTAACCAAAAACATTCAGTACTTC. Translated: CATSDSGAVTKNIQYF.

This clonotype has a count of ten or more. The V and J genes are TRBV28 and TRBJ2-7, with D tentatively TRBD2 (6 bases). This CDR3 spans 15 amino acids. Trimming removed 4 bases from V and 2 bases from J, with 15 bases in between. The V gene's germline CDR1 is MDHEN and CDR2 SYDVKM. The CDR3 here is CASSSPQRATYEQYF. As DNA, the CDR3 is TGTGCCAGCAGTTCTCCGCAGCGGGCCACCTACGAGCAGTACTTC.

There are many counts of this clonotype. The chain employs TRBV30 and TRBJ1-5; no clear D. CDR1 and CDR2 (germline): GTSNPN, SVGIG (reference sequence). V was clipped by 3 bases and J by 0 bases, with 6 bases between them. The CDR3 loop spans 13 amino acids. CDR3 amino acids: CAWSEGSNQPQHF. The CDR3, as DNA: TGTGCCTGGAGCGAGGGTAGCAATCAGCCCCAGCATTTT.